The 17 T cell receptor beta chains below all came from one sample that was sequenced in a study of blood T cell repertoires in COVID-19. Data came from immunoSEQ multiplex PCR; TCRdb stores just in-frame clones and leaves some out. The table has under 70,000 clones, 80% to 90% seen once. Sequenced: peripheral blood. These receptors were obtained from a woman aged 60-75 years with COVID-19, enrolled during active disease.

The chain couples TRBV9 to TRBJ2-3; 8 bases fit TRBD2. Germline trimming cut 1 base from V and 6 bases from J; bases unmatched to any gene: 4. The CDR3 contains 14 residues. Germline V gene data show CDR1 as SGDLS and CDR2 as YYNGEE. Written as DNA, the CDR3 is TGTGCCAGCAGCGTAACCGGGAGGGGGGATACGCAGTATTTT. It specifies CASSVTGRGDTQYF.

V and J are TRBV19 and TRBJ1-5, with a tentative D call TRBD1 (6 bases). This CDR3 has 16 amino acids. Trimming pared 8 bases from V and 2 bases from J, leaving 19 bases between. Per the germline V gene, CDR1 is LNHDA and CDR2 is SQIVND (reference sequence). The chain's CDR3 is CASQGGVGNGNQPQHF. CDR3 DNA sequence: TGTGCCAGTCAAGGGGGGGTCGGAAACGGCAATCAGCCCCAGCATTTT.

The gene calls are TRBV19 and TRBJ1-4; D is unresolved. There are 12 residues in the CDR3. V was clipped by 6 bases and J by 8 bases, with 10 bases between them. Germline CDR1 reads LNHDA; CDR2 reads SQIVND (reference sequence). CDR3 nucleotide sequence: TGTGCCAGTAGCGAGGTCTCGGAAAAACTGTTTTTT. Residues: CASSEVSEKLFF.

This chain links TRBV18 with TRBJ2-5; D not resolved. Germline V gene lookup returns CDR1 KGHSH and CDR2 LQKENI. V was trimmed by 3 bases and J by 2 bases, leaving 13 bases between them. The CDR3 consists of 15 residues. In nucleotides, the CDR3 is TGTGCCAGCTCACCGTCCGGGTTGCGGCAAGAGACCCAGTACTTC. This codes for CASSPSGLRQETQYF.

The genes are TRBV28 and TRBJ2-7; D gene uncertain. Germline loops: CDR1 MDHEN, CDR2 SYDVKM. There are 13 residues in the CDR3. Trimming took off 3 bases at V and 2 bases at J, with 8 bases between the two ends. CDR3 nucleotide sequence: TGTGCCAGCAGTTTTAGCAGCGCCTACGAGCAGTACTTC. Translation gives CASSFSSAYEQYF.

This chain connects TRBV12-5 to TRBJ2-2; 7 nucleotides line up with TRBD1. Germline assignment: CDR1 LGHNT and CDR2 FRNRAP. Trimming took 1 base from V and 5 from J; bases not matched to a gene: 4. The CDR3 length is 15 residues. This CDR3 is CASGLGQGRTGELFF. CDR3 DNA: TGTGCTAGTGGTTTGGGACAGGGTCGTACCGGGGAGCTGTTTTTT.

The chain is built from TRBV19 and TRBJ2-2, with 8 bases fitting TRBD2. The CDR3 loop spans 16 amino acids. Germline V gene data show CDR1 as LNHDA and CDR2 as SQIVND (reference sequence). The ends lost 2 bases at V and 6 bases at J; junction bases unmatched: 8. CDR3 amino acids: CASSIRTGGDPGELFF. The CDR3 bases are TGTGCCAGTAGTATACGAACGGGAGGGGACCCCGGGGAGCTGTTTTTT. Supplemented by reference TRBV19 and TRBJ2-2, the full variable domain reads DGGITQSPKYLFRKEGQNVTLSCEQNLNHDAMYWYRQDPGQGLRLIYYSQIVNDFQKGDIAEGYSVSREKKESFPLTVTSAQKNPTAFYLCASSIRTGGDPGELFFGEGSRLTVL.

The rearrangement links TRBV2 to TRBJ2-7; 7 bases fit TRBD2. The V and J ends lost 4 bases and 3 bases, in that order; junction bases with no gene match: 6. Germline V gene sequence: CDR1 SNHLY, CDR2 FYNNEI. This CDR3 is built from 14 residues. Here the CDR3 reads CASSGGSDFYEQYF. CDR3 bases: TGTGCCAGCAGTGGCGGGAGCGATTTCTACGAGCAGTACTTC.

The chain has TRBV7-6 and TRBJ2-1; 11 bases are a match to TRBD1. The ends lost 2 bases at V and 0 bases at J; junction bases unmatched: 6. The CDR3 consists of 18 residues. Germline V gene sequence: CDR1 SGHVS, CDR2 FNYEAQ. The CDR3 region has the DNA TGTGCCAGCAGCTTATGGACAGGGGGCGCTCTCTCCTACAATGAGCAGTTCTTC. Translating gives CASSLWTGGALSYNEQFF.

The V and J genes are TRBV18 and TRBJ1-4, with D maybe TRBD1 (5 bases). Germline V gene lookup returns CDR1 KGHSH and CDR2 LQKENI. V lost 3 bases and J 3 bases, leaving 11 bases between the germline ends. CDR3 length equals 15 residues. As DNA, the CDR3 is TGTGCCAGCTCACCCGCAGGGAACCCTAATGAAAAACTGTTTTTT. Protein product: CASSPAGNPNEKLFF. Based on the CDR3 plus reference TRBV18 and TRBJ1-4, the full variable domain is NAGVMQNPRHLVRRRGQEARLRCSPMKGHSHVYWYRQLPEEGLKFMVYLQKENIIDESGMPKERFSAEFPKEGPSILRIQQVVRGDSAAYFCASSPAGNPNEKLFFGSGTQLSVL.

The chain uses TRBV19 and TRBJ2-7; TRBD2 aligns across 10 bases. This CDR3 region has 14 residues. CDR1 and CDR2 from the germline V gene are LNHDA and SQIVND (reference sequence). V gave up 3 bases and J gave up 7 bases; unmatched junction bases: 6. This chain's CDR3 is CASSIASGSREQYF. CDR3 nucleotides: TGTGCCAGTAGTATCGCTAGCGGGAGCCGGGAGCAGTACTTC.

J is TRBJ1-5 and V is TRBV19, with D perhaps matching TRBD1 (6 bases). This CDR3 has 15 amino acids. CDR1 LNHDA and CDR2 SQIVND come from the germline V gene (reference sequence). Trimming removed 6 bases at V and 2 bases at J, with 14 bases between. The CDR3 protein is CASRVDRYGNQPQHF. The CDR3 coding sequence is TGTGCCAGTAGGGTGGACAGATATGGCAATCAGCCCCAGCATTTT.

V is TRBV19 and J is TRBJ1-3; the match to TRBD1 covers 11 bases. This CDR3 is 17 amino acids long. Germline values: CDR1 LNHDA, CDR2 SQIVND (reference sequence). Unmatched junction bases numbered 12, after V lost 5 bases and J lost 6 bases. CDR3 protein: CASSPHLGGQGANTIYF. The CDR3 DNA reads TGTGCCAGTAGTCCCCACTTAGGAGGACAGGGGGCAAACACCATATATTTT. Filled out from reference TRBV19 and TRBJ1-3, the complete variable domain reads DGGITQSPKYLFRKEGQNVTLSCEQNLNHDAMYWYRQDPGQGLRLIYYSQIVNDFQKGDIAEGYSVSREKKESFPLTVTSAQKNPTAFYLCASSPHLGGQGANTIYFGEGSWLTVV.

The chain recombines TRBV9 with TRBJ2-1, with D possibly TRBD1 on 5 matching bases. Germline V gene sequence: CDR1 SGDLS, CDR2 YYNGEE. V was trimmed by 0 bases and J by 3 bases, leaving 10 bases between them. CDR3 length equals 15 residues. The CDR3 nucleotides are TGTGCCAGCAGCGTAGCGGCGACAGTCTACAATGAGCAGTTCTTC. Translated: CASSVAATVYNEQFF.

This sequence joins TRBV7-2 and TRBJ2-7, with D perhaps matching TRBD1 (5 bases). CDR3 length equals 14 residues. CDR1 SGHTA and CDR2 FQGNSA come from the germline V gene. V shed 5 bases and J shed 5 bases, with 16 bases lying between them. Here the CDR3 DNA reads TGTGCCAGCAGCCCTGGCAGGGCAAGCCACGAGCAGTACTTC. Protein: CASSPGRASHEQYF.

Only one count was recorded for this clone. J is TRBJ2-7 and V is TRBV13; 8 positions match TRBD2. Germline CDR1 reads PRHDT; CDR2 reads FYEKMQ (reference sequence). The CDR3 is 16 residues long. Trimming took 2 bases from V and 1 from J; bases not matched to a gene: 7. CDR3 nucleotide sequence: TGTGCCAGCAGCTTAAGAACTAGCGGACGTTCCTACGAGCAGTACTTC. This translates into CASSLRTSGRSYEQYF.

The chain combines TRBV6-2 or TRBV6-3 with TRBJ1-4, with 9 bases matching TRBD1. There are 15 residues in the CDR3. Trimming took 5 bases from V and 4 from J; bases not matched to a gene: 5. Germline assignment: CDR1 MNHEY and CDR2 SVGEGT. CDR3 protein: CASSHRDRVNEKLFF. Written as DNA, the CDR3 is TGTGCCAGCAGTCACCGGGACAGGGTTAATGAAAAACTGTTTTTT.